Included here is one T cell receptor beta chain sequence, with context. Its antigen is undetermined. This entry is derived from a study of OX40 agonist ivuxolimab in advanced cancers. Study-wide context: Every 2 weeks, patients got intravenous ivuxolimab at one of six dose levels (0.01-10 mg/kg).

General study points: Undetermined was the antigen specificity of the expanded peripheral T cells.

Produced via immunoSEQ multiplex PCR; TCRdb's table is partial and in-frame only. The data hold tens of thousands of clones, with roughly nine tenths observed a single time. Trimming took off 5 bases at V and 2 bases at J, with 10 bases between the two ends. This CDR3 region has 13 residues. CDR1 SGHTA and CDR2 FQGTGA come from the germline V gene. The chain links TRBV7-3 to TRBJ2-7, with D unclear. Source: CD4+ or CD8+ T cells sorted from blood, taken in a trial of the OX40 agonist ivuxolimab. This TCR derives from an adult with an advanced solid tumor such as melanoma, head and neck, liver or kidney cancer. CDR3 sequence reads: CASSPSQAYEQYF. DNA of the CDR3: TGTGCCAGCAGCCCGAGTCAGGCCTACGAGCAGTACTTC.